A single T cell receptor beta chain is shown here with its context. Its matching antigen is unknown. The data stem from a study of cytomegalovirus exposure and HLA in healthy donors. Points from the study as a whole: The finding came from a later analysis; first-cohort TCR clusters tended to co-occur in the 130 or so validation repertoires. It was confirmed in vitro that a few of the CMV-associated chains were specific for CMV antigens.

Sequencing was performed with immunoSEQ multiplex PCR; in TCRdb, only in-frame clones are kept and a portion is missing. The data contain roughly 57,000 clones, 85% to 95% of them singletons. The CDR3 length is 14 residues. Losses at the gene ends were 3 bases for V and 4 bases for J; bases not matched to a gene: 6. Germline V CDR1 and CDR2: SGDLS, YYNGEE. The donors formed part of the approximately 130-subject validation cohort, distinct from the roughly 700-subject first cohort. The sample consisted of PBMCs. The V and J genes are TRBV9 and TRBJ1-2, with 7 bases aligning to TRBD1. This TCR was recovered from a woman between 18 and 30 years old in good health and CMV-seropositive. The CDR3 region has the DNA TGTGCCAGCAGCGAGGGGGCATTGGGCTATGGCTACACCTTC. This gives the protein CASSEGALGYGYTF.